A single T cell receptor (beta chain) is shown here with its context. The target of this receptor is not known. It has no much larger one-base neighbor in the sample; base qualities were not kept. Ficoll-Paque density gradient centrifugation was used to isolate PBMCs. Instrument on record: Illumina NovaSeq 6000. TCRalpha and TCRbeta cDNA libraries were built by 5'RACE with constant-segment primers, adding sample barcodes and unique molecular identifiers. Trizol reagent was used to extract RNA from every sample. Amplification of the libraries took two PCR steps, and the second step added a second sample barcode plus Illumina TruSeq adapters. The libraries were sequenced on an Illumina NovaSeq using 2 x 150 bp paired-end reads. Under the source paper's analysis protocol: Demultiplexing of reads and collapsing into UMI-guided consensus sequences were performed with migec v1.2.7. Using mixcr v2.1.11, UMI consensuses were aligned to TRA and TRB V and J templates and then assembled into clonotypes. Clonotypes were classified as expanded or contracted when called significant by both edgeR and NoisET, with noise models trained on biological replicates. edgeR calls used a false discovery rate-adjusted p below 0.01 and a log2 fold-change threshold of 1. As an exploratory analysis of dynamics, PCA with hierarchical clustering was applied to max-normalized trajectories of the 1000 most abundant clonotypes. The CD4 or CD8 phenotype of responding clones was assigned using the separately sequenced CD4+ and CD8+ repertoires. Using fastp at Q25 and MiXCR, TCRdb reprocessed the public reads and kept productive beta chains. All rows with the same CDR3 protein become a single entry with the most common DNA and genes. The V and J calls here are based on TCRdb, not the publication. This sample holds approximately 400,000 distinct CDR3 sequences; about a sixth were observed only once. Of the sample, 20% to 25% is held by the ten largest clones.

This sample was included in a study of T-cell memory formation after mild COVID-19 (dated by TCRdb to 2020 to 2022). About the investigation overall: Most TCR sequence clusters were specific to one of the two donors. T-cell clones expanding and contracting after mild COVID-19 in a couple of donors were tracked by longitudinal TCRalpha and TCRbeta repertoire sequencing. Two young, previously healthy adult volunteers, one female and one male, were included in the cohort.

CDR1 KGHDR and CDR2 SFDVKD are derived from the germline V gene. The CDR3 numbers 14 residues from cysteine through phenylalanine. The retained sequence is limited to the CDR3, 42 bases, with the frame set at the first base. V drops 2 bases and J drops 3 bases, leaving 9 bases in between. Findings and caveats that apply to the study as a whole: Only two mild cases were covered in the study, and larger cohorts including severe cases with pre-infection samples were considered necessary. Whether the second-wave clones peaking on day 37 were SARS-CoV-2 specific was not confirmed. Contracting CD4+ clones turned up mainly in the CM and EM memory subsets, whereas EMRA was where CD8+ clones were enriched. Clones that contracted from day 15 to 85 showed balanced CD4/CD8 phenotypes, whereas a second wave of clones that expanded from day 15 to 37 leaned towards CD4+. Some responding clones were detected in pre-infection memory, which suggested that pre-existing cross-reactive memory T cells had joined the SARS-CoV-2 response.

This clonotype was obtained from a man between 18 and 35 years old who had mild COVID-19 (a few samples of this study predate the infection). The sample titles of this study are shuffled in the database, so cell type and time point are left out; the donor was told from shared clones. The rearranged segments are TRBV24-1 and TRBJ1-2; confidence is insufficient to name the D gene. Sequenced material: PBMCs or a T cell subset sorted from them (not recorded which). The encoded CDR3 is CATSDSLRDYGYTF. The bases are TGTGCCACCAGTGATTCTCTTCGGGACTATGGCTACACCTTC.